There are many counts of the clone carrying this T cell receptor beta chain. Its antigen remains unknown. The CDR3 extends over 15 amino acids. V shed 2 bases and J 6 bases; nucleotides not matched to a gene: 7. This record belongs to a study of blood T cells in healthy people across ages. A second PCR of about 7 to 12 cycles used a sample-barcoded 5' primer and a J-beta primer mix. TCRdb re-derived calls from the 5' RACE reads in MiXCR, one entry per CDR3 protein. Counted here are about 670,000 distinct CDR3 sequences, around 52% occurring once; the ten biggest clones make up roughly 13%. General study points: As age increased, TCR beta diversity per million T cells fell in a roughly linear fashion.

Donation came from healthy Caucasian individuals in Russia who were aged roughly 6 to 95. Sequenced material: blood. The source is an elderly woman in good health. The chain uses TRBV12-3 or TRBV12-4 and TRBJ2-3, with TRBD2 matching 8 bases. This CDR3 reads CASSLNLAGDDTQYF. The CDR3 nucleotides are TGTGCCAGCAGTTTAAATCTAGCGGGTGATGATACGCAGTATTTT.